The entry below gives a single TCR beta chain sequence along with its context. What this receptor recognizes is not known. Base-call qualities are not available, and no considerably larger clone is one nucleotide away. This sample stems from a study of T cells in Graves' hyperthyroidism and ophthalmopathy (dated by TCRdb to the late 2010s). As for the study more broadly: Peripheral blood was collected at initial diagnosis, before any treatment. To identify TCR V-J signatures that set the groups apart, the researchers used a discovery cohort of 100 patients, made up of 40 to 45 with Graves' ophthalmopathy and 57 with stable Graves' hyperthyroidism. Whether ophthalmopathy could be predicted prospectively was tested in an independent validation cohort made up of approximately 19 hyperthyroidism patients plus 17 patients who later progressed to ophthalmopathy. The 75 to 100 discovery patients were divided at random into training and test sets in a 7:3 ratio. Thyroid tissue and blood T-cell repertoires from six Graves' hyperthyroidism patients were also compared in the study. Once sampling was done, hyperthyroidism patients were given methimazole at a starting dose of 30 mg daily, whereas ophthalmopathy patients were given high-dose intravenous methylprednisolone. The paper reports TCR Vbeta CDR3 sequencing of fewer than 150 peripheral blood samples: approximately 41 ophthalmopathy, 70 to 85 hyperthyroidism and some 17 progressor patients.

Ophthalmopathy patients had moderately to severely active disease, Clinical Activity Score of at least 3, NOSPECS grade of at least 4, and duration under 3 months. Any patient with an uncontrolled infection, another autoimmune disease, pregnancy or lactation was excluded. Diagnoses were based on clinical symptoms, serum thyroxine and TRAb, thyroid ultrasound and orbital computed tomography. PBMCs were isolated from more than 9 ml of fresh peripheral blood by Ficoll-Paque density gradient centrifugation. Total RNA was extracted using Trizol reagent, and RNA quality was assessed on an Agilent 2100 Bioanalyzer. Broad study findings and their caveats: Blood samples also contained most of the expanded thyroid clonotypes (frequency above 0.001), which suggests that blood repertoires may reflect thyroid immune responses. Sample size was not statistically predetermined, and blinding of investigators to group allocation was not performed. In validation, the model predicted progression to ophthalmopathy a median of roughly 6.1 months before onset, with 65% to 71% sensitivity and nearly 75% specificity. In cross-validation, a model built on a 13 V-J signature told ophthalmopathy apart from stable hyperthyroidism with 85% to 90% sensitivity and roughly 83% specificity, and in testing the same model reached 80%/75%.

The TCR beta CDR3 regions were amplified from the RNA transcripts. The TCR CDR3 was subjected to a first round of RT-PCR using the HTBI primer set and the Qiagen OneStep RT-PCR kit. The libraries were constructed in a second round of multiplex PCR and then size-selected and purified. The libraries were sequenced on an Illumina HiSeq2000 using paired-end 100 bp reads. Regarding the original processing steps: SOAPnuke was used to process the raw data, throwing out any read that contained adapters or uncalled bases, had a mean Phred below 15, or lacked an exact constant-primer or identifier match. High-quality paired reads were merged with COPE v1.2.5, and unique nucleotide sequences were defined as clonotypes. MiTCR v1.1 was used to align clonotypes to the IMGT TRBV, TRBD and TRBJ reference segments. Analysis was restricted to V-J combinations with a frequency above 0.0001, which covered 99.2% of repertoires. The TCS score was defined as F50 (clonal expansion) divided by E x V (chaos), with BLOSUM62-based TCRdist calculated between CDR3 peptides within each V-J. Welch's t-statistics and random forest reduced fewer than 600 V-J features to about 13, which were used in a naive Bayes classifier (R e1071). The public sequencing data were trimmed at Q25 with fastp and processed into clonotypes with MiXCR by TCRdb, which kept only in-frame beta chains. Here each entry gathers all rows of one CDR3 protein and keeps the most common genes and DNA. TCRdb assigned the V and J calls; the authors' analysis was not used. A total of about 350,000 distinct CDR3 sequences appear in this sample, around 18% of them only once. The ten top clones hold roughly 15% of the sample.

Specimen: blood. This clonotype was obtained from a woman in her forties with Graves' ophthalmopathy.

DNA sequence: TGTGCCAGCAGTTTAGCCGGACAGGGGGCAGAGACCCAGTACTTC. It translates to CASSLAGQGAETQYF. The V and J segments used are TRBV12-3 or TRBV12-4 and TRBJ2-5; TRBD1 agrees with 11 junctional bases. The CDR3 contains 15 residues, cysteine and phenylalanine counted. The CDR3 DNA has 45 bases and is translated from base 1. V and J are trimmed by 0 bases and 4 bases, and the gene matches miss 1 base of the junction.